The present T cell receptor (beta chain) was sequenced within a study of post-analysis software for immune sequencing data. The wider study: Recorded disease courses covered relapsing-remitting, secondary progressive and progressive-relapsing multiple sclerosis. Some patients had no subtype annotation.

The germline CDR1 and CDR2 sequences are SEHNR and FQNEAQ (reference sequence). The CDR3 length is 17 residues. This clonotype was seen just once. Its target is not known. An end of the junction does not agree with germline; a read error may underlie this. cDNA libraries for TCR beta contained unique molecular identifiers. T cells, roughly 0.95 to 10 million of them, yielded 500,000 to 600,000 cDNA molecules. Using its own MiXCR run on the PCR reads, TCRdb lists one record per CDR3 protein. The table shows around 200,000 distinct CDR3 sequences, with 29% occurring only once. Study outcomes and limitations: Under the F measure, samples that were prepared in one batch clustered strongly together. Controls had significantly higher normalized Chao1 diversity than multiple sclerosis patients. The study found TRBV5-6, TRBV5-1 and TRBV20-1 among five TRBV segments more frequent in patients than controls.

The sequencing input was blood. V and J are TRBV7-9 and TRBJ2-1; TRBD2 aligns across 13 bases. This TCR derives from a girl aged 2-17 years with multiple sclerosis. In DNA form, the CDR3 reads TGTGCCAGCAGCTTACTCGGACTAGCGGGAGAGGGTGGGGAGCGGTTCTTC. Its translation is CASSLLGLAGEGGERFF.